The clone carrying this T cell receptor beta chain was seen just once. Assay used: immunoSEQ multiplex PCR; TCRdb lists only in-frame clones, some missing. This table has 30,000 to 50,000 clones, 75% to 85% appearing once. This record comes from a study of chemoradiotherapy in HPV16-positive cancers. Source: blood, taken from a patient who underwent chemoradiotherapy. This clonotype originated in a human donor with HPV-associated anogenital cancer.

The CDR3 DNA reads TGCGCCAGCGCGTTAGTGGGGACAGGACGTGAAGCTTTCTTT. It is translated as CASALVGTGREAFF. The chain recombines TRBV4-3 with TRBJ1-1; 8 bases match TRBD1. The germline V gene has CDR1 LGHNA and CDR2 YSLEER. Trimming at V came to 8 bases and at J to 7 bases, leaving 12 bases not matched to a gene. The CDR3 is 14 residues long.